These 2 T cell receptor beta chains originate from one sample sequenced in a study of T cells in localized non-small cell lung cancer. Clones were read by immunoSEQ multiplex PCR, and TCRdb kept only the in-frame ones, dropping some. Counted here are tens of thousands of clones, 70% to 90% occurring once; the ten biggest clones make up about 7%. Sequencing used peripheral blood, obtained before any cancer treatment. The origin of the receptors is a woman aged 40 to 75 with stage I lung adenocarcinoma.

DNA for the CDR3: TGTGCCAGCAGCTTAGATCCAGGGCCCTACGAGCAGTACTTC. It is translated as CASSLDPGPYEQYF. The chain employs TRBV11-2 and TRBJ2-7; weak D call: TRBD1 (5 bases). The CDR3 is 14 residues long. V lost 0 bases to trimming and J lost 2 bases, with 8 bases between them. Germline loops: CDR1 SGHAT, CDR2 FQNNGV. Full variable domain (outside the CDR3, taken from reference TRBV11-2 and TRBJ2-7): EAGVAQSPRYKIIEKRQSVAFWCNPISGHATLYWYQQILGQGPKLLIQFQNNGVVDDSQLPKDRFSAERLKGVDSTLKIQPAKLEDSAVYLCASSLDPGPYEQYFGPGTRLTVT.

The gene calls are TRBV5-5 and TRBJ1-5; the D is unclear. Trimming cost V 2 bases and J 5 bases, with 11 bases left between them. The CDR3 is 14 residues long. CDR1 is SGHKS, CDR2 YYEKEE, per germline (reference sequence). CDR3 in amino acids: CASSLGLLDQPQHF. The CDR3 DNA follows: TGTGCCAGCAGCTTAGGGCTTCTGGATCAGCCCCAGCATTTT.